This T cell receptor beta chain was captured by sequencing in a study of T-cell memory formation after mild COVID-19 (dated by TCRdb to about 2021). About the study as a whole: TCR sequence clusters from the two donors were largely donor specific. In two donors, T-cell clones that expanded and contracted after mild COVID-19 were followed by sequencing TCRalpha and TCRbeta repertoires longitudinally. The cohort was made up of two young adult volunteers, one female and one male, who were previously healthy.

The paper as a whole reports these results and caveats: The detection of some responding clones in pre-infection memory suggests that pre-existing cross-reactive memory T cells joined the SARS-CoV-2 response. Clones contracting from day 15 to 85 had balanced CD4/CD8 phenotypes, while a second wave expanding from day 15 to 37 was biased towards CD4+. Only a couple of mild cases were covered by the study, and larger cohorts that include severe cases with pre-infection samples were considered necessary. SARS-CoV-2 specificity was not confirmed for the second-wave clones peaking on day 37. Contracting CD4+ clones were found mainly in CM and EM memory subsets, while CD8+ clones were enriched in EMRA.

The germline V gene encodes CDR1 SGHAT and CDR2 FQNNGV. From its cysteine to its phenylalanine, the CDR3 spans 19 amino acids. CDR3 DNA only is kept here, 57 bases in frame from base 1. Compared with germline, V lacks 3 bases and J lacks 9 bases; bases without a gene match: 22. PBMCs were isolated by Ficoll-Paque density gradient centrifugation. Points on this clonotype: Its antigen is currently not known. Base-call qualities are not available, and no considerably larger clone is one nucleotide away.

Sequenced on an Illumina NovaSeq 6000. TCRalpha and TCRbeta cDNA libraries were built by 5'RACE with constant-segment primers, adding sample barcodes and unique molecular identifiers. RNA was extracted from every sample with Trizol reagent. Amplification of the libraries took two PCR steps, and the second step added a second sample barcode plus Illumina TruSeq adapters. The libraries were sequenced on an Illumina NovaSeq using 2 x 150 bp paired-end reads. As for the authors' bioinformatics: Reads were demultiplexed and collapsed into UMI-guided consensus sequences with migec v1.2.7. With mixcr v2.1.11, UMI consensuses were aligned to TRA and TRB V and J templates and assembled into clonotypes. Expanded or contracted clonotypes were those called significant by both edgeR and NoisET, with noise models trained on biological replicates. For edgeR calls, a false discovery rate-adjusted p below 0.01 and a log2 fold-change threshold of 1 were applied. PCA with hierarchical clustering of max-normalized trajectories of the 1000 most abundant clonotypes was used as exploratory dynamics analysis. The CD4 or CD8 phenotype of responding clones was assigned using the separately sequenced CD4+ and CD8+ repertoires. TCRdb passed the public sequencing reads through fastp at Q25 and MiXCR, retaining productive beta sequences. Each entry merges the rows of one CDR3 protein and shows their most common DNA and genes. TCRdb, rather than the study authors, made the V and J calls. The sample table contains a few hundred thousand distinct CDR3 sequences; only one count was recorded for about 24% of them. The top ten constitute around 9.5% of the sample.

This receptor was obtained from an adult woman who had mild COVID-19 (a few samples of this study predate the infection). The sample titles of this study are shuffled in the database, so cell type and time point are left out; the donor was told from shared clones. The rearrangement combines TRBV11-2 with TRBJ2-1; the junction holds 8 bases that match TRBD2. Sequenced: PBMCs or a T cell subset sorted from them (not recorded which). The CDR3 is CASSFLGGGTLRRRGEQFF. At the DNA level, the sequence is TGTGCCAGCAGCTTTCTCGGCGGGGGGACCCTCCGGCGCCGGGGTGAGCAGTTCTTC.